This TCR beta chain was identified in a study of CD8 T cells in ankylosing spondylitis. Study results and caveats: Several highly homologous variants made up a TCR beta motif, and this motif appeared characteristic of ankylosing spondylitis blood.

Between the trimmed V and J ends, which lost 6 bases and 1 base, there was a span of 7 bases. CDR3 length: 13 amino acids. Germline V CDR1 and CDR2: MNHNS, SASEGT. Using quantitative 5'-RACE with molecular barcodes, the authors made TCR beta libraries. MiXCR, applied by TCRdb to the 5' RACE reads, yields one record per CDR3 protein. The repertoire consists of about 220,000 distinct CDR3 sequences, with about 7% occurring once and the leading ten covering 14%. At least ten counts were recorded for this clonotype. The antigen is unknown. The TCR comes from a male donor with ankylosing spondylitis. Sequences were obtained from blood, either unsorted or a sorted T cell fraction (not recorded which). The chain joins TRBV6-1 to TRBJ2-1; D is unclear. In DNA form, the CDR3 reads TGTGCCAGCAGGAGAGGATCCTACAATGAGCAGTTCTTC. It specifies CASRRGSYNEQFF.